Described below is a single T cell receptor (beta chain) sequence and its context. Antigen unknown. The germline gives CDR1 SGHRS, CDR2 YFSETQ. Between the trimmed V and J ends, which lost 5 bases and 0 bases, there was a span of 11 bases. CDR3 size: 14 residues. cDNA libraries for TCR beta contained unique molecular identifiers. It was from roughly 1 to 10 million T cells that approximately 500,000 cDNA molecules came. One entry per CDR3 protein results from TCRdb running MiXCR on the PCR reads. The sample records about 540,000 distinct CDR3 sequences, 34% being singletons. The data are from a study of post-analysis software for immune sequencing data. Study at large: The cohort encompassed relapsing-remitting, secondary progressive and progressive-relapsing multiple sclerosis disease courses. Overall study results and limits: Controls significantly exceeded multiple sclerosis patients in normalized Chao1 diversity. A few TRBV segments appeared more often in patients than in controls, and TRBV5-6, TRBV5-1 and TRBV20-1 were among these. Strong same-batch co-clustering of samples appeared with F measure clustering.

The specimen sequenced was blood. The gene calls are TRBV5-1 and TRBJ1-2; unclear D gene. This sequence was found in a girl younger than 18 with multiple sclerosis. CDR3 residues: CASRKDPTNYGYTF. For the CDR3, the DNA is TGCGCCAGCAGAAAAGACCCGACTAACTATGGCTACACCTTC.